This is a list of T cell receptor beta chains from one sample in a study of blood T cell repertoires in COVID-19. Assay: immunoSEQ multiplex PCR; the TCRdb copy retains only in-frame clones and omits some. The sample shows 250,000 or so clones, around 80% of them seen only once. Sequenced: peripheral blood. The source of these receptors is a man aged 35-49 years who had recovered from COVID-19. The CDR3 runs from the conserved cysteine through the conserved F or W. D genes are given only for firm matches. A clone size is listed for some rows: how often the clone was seen (once, few, many), or a class if it is expanded.

clone_size j_call v_call d_call cdr3_aa cdr3_nt
. TRBJ2-1 TRBV24-1 TRBD2 CATSGAGGNEQFF TGTGCCACCAGTGGAGCGGGAGGGAATGAGCAGTTCTTC
. TRBJ1-5 TRBV18 . CASSPETPGQPQHF TGTGCCAGCTCACCAGAAACTCCAGGGCAGCCCCAGCATTTT
once TRBJ2-5 TRBV5-4 TRBD2 CASSGTSGLQETQYF TGTGCCAGCAGCGGGACTAGCGGATTACAAGAGACCCAGTACTTC
. TRBJ2-1 TRBV6-5 TRBD2 CAASSSGRAYNEQFF TGTGCCGCGTCCTCGAGCGGGAGGGCCTACAATGAGCAGTTCTTC
. TRBJ1-1 TRBV12-3/TRBV12-4 . CASSFGGITEAFF TGTGCCAGCAGTTTCGGGGGGATTACTGAAGCTTTCTTT
. TRBJ2-2 TRBV4-3 . CASSQEWATGELFF TGCGCCAGCAGCCAAGAATGGGCCACCGGGGAGCTGTTTTTT
. TRBJ1-1 TRBV9 TRBD1 CASSGDGTGNTEAFF TGTGCCAGCAGCGGCGACGGGACAGGGAACACTGAAGCTTTCTTT
many TRBJ1-3 TRBV21-1 . CASSRTVYSGNTIYF TGTGCCAGCAGCAGGACAGTCTACTCTGGAAACACCATATATTTT
. TRBJ1-1 TRBV29-1 . CSVDWETEAFF TGCAGCGTTGATTGGGAGACTGAAGCTTTCTTT
. TRBJ2-2 TRBV18 TRBD1 CASSPPTRGLAGELFF TGTGCCAGCTCACCACCAACAAGGGGGCTCGCCGGGGAGCTGTTTTTT
once TRBJ1-1 TRBV6-5 . CASSYPVRNTEAFF TGTGCCAGCAGTTACCCCGTGCGGAACACTGAAGCTTTCTTT
. TRBJ1-2 TRBV4-3 TRBD1 CASSQGTGGPGGYTF TGCGCCAGCAGCCAAGGGACAGGCGGACCTGGTGGCTACACCTTC
. TRBJ2-7 TRBV10-3 TRBD2 CAIRPASGGAYEQYF TGTGCCATCAGACCAGCTAGCGGGGGGGCCTACGAGCAGTACTTC
. TRBJ1-6 TRBV2 . CASSVFGRSAFNSPLHF TGTGCCAGCAGTGTATTCGGCAGGTCAGCTTTCAATTCACCCCTCCACTTT
. TRBJ1-2 TRBV29-1 TRBD1 CSVEGHTTGGPGGYTF TGCAGCGTTGAGGGTCACACTACAGGGGGACCAGGGGGCTACACCTTC
. TRBJ2-1 TRBV3-1/TRBV3-2 TRBD2 CASSLGLATYNEQFF TGTGCCAGCAGCCTCGGACTAGCGACATACAATGAGCAGTTCTTC
. TRBJ1-4 TRBV19 . CASSTRQATNEKLFF TGTGCCAGTAGTACCCGACAGGCAACTAATGAAAAACTGTTTTTT
. TRBJ1-1 TRBV12-3/TRBV12-4 . CASSLSVEAFF TGTGCCAGCAGTTTATCCGTTGAAGCTTTCTTT
. TRBJ2-1 TRBV2 . CASSGRGAYNEQFF TGTGCCAGCAGTGGTCGGGGGGCGTACAATGAGCAGTTCTTC
once TRBJ1-2 TRBV21-1 . CASSKHGQEYGYTF TGTGCCAGCAGCAAACACGGACAGGAGTATGGCTACACCTTC
. TRBJ2-1 TRBV7-6 . CASSSARVDEQFF TGTGCCAGCAGCTCGGCCCGGGTGGATGAGCAGTTCTTC
. TRBJ2-1 TRBV5-1 . CASSFETGTYNEQFF TGCGCCAGCAGCTTCGAGACAGGAACCTACAATGAGCAGTTCTTC
. TRBJ2-5 TRBV5-1 TRBD1 CASSWGTGQETQYF TGCGCCAGCAGCTGGGGGACAGGCCAAGAGACCCAGTACTTC
few TRBJ2-7 TRBV27 . CASSSHFDGGATHEQYF TGTGCCAGCAGTTCCCACTTCGATGGGGGCGCCACCCACGAGCAGTACTTC
. TRBJ1-2 TRBV19 TRBD1 CASSNTGEGYTF TGTGCCAGTAGTAACACAGGGGAAGGCTACACCTTC
. TRBJ1-5 TRBV4-1 TRBD1 CASSHLPGQGNQPQHF TGCGCCAGCAGCCACCTTCCGGGACAGGGAAATCAGCCCCAGCATTTT
. TRBJ1-4 TRBV29-1 . CSVSPGATNEKLFF TGCAGCGTTAGTCCAGGGGCCACTAATGAAAAACTGTTTTTT
once TRBJ2-3 TRBV2 . CASSGLEGGLKDTQYF TGTGCCAGCAGTGGTCTAGAGGGGGGGCTCAAGGATACGCAGTATTTT
. TRBJ1-5 TRBV18 . CASSASGEEPQHF TGTGCCAGCTCAGCTTCAGGGGAAGAGCCCCAGCATTTT